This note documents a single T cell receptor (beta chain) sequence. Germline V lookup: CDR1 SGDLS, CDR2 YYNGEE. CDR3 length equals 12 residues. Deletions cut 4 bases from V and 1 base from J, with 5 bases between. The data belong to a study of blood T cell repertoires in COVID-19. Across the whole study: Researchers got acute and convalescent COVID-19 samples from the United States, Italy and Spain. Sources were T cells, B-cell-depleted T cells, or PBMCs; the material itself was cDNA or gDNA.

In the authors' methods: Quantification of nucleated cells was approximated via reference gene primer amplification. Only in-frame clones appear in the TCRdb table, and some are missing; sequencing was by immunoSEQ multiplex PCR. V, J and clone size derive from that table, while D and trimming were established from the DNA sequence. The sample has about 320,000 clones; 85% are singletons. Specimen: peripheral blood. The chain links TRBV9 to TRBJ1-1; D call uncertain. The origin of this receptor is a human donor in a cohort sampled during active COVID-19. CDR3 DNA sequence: TGTGCCAGCAGCTCGGGGAACACTGAAGCTTTCTTT. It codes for CASSSGNTEAFF.